Below are 9 T cell receptor beta chains sequenced from a single sample in a study of shared clonotypes between healthy human individuals. Profiling relied on immunoSEQ multiplex PCR, and the TCRdb table lists in-frame clones only, not all of them. Counted here are hundreds of thousands of clones, 80% to 95% occurring once; the ten biggest clones make up less than 25%. Naive CD8 cells lacked CD45RO, underwent positive selection for CCR7 and left out terminally differentiated effector memory CD45RA+ cells. Sequenced input: naive CD8+ T cells sorted from blood. The receptors come from a man between 25 and 39 years old in good health.

V usage is TRBV19 and J usage is TRBJ2-7; 9 bases align to TRBD1. V trimming: 3 bases; J trimming: 2 bases; junction bases outside the gene matches: 8. CDR1 is LNHDA, CDR2 SQIVND, per germline (reference sequence). The CDR3 is 16 residues long. DNA for the CDR3: TGTGCCAGTAGTATGGTCGGTTGGGACAGGGCCTACGAGCAGTACTTC. Its translation is CASSMVGWDRAYEQYF. The variable domain in full, with the rest retrieved from reference TRBV19 and TRBJ2-7, is DGGITQSPKYLFRKEGQNVTLSCEQNLNHDAMYWYRQDPGQGLRLIYYSQIVNDFQKGDIAEGYSVSREKKESFPLTVTSAQKNPTAFYLCASSMVGWDRAYEQYFGPGTRLTVT.

Only one count was recorded for this clone. The chain uses TRBV28 and TRBJ2-7; either TRBD1 or TRBD2 may fit D (5 bases each). CDR3 size: 13 residues. Germline-derived CDR1 and CDR2 are MDHEN and SYDVKM. V was pared by 3 bases and J by 4 bases, with 10 bases between. This CDR3 reads CASSFPWGYEQYF. The CDR3 DNA reads TGTGCCAGCAGTTTTCCTTGGGGGTACGAGCAGTACTTC. Drawing the rest from reference TRBV28 and TRBJ2-7, the complete variable domain is DVKVTQSSRYLVKRTGEKVFLECVQDMDHENMFWYRQDPGLGLRLIYFSYDVKMKEKGDIPEGYSVSREKKERFSLILESASTNQTSMYLCASSFPWGYEQYFGPGTRLTVT.

The V and J genes are TRBV4-1 and TRBJ2-1; 12 nucleotides align to TRBD2. Germline assignment: CDR1 MGHRA and CDR2 YSYEKL. The CDR3 spans 15 residues. J gave up 9 bases and V 1 base, and 4 bases lay outside the gene matches. The CDR3 DNA reads TGCGCCAGCAGCCAAGGACTAGCGGGAGAGACTGAGCAGTTCTTC. Translated, it gives CASSQGLAGETEQFF.

This clone was picked up one time. V gene TRBV9 combines with J gene TRBJ2-3; the D gene is possibly TRBD2 (6 bases). CDR1 is SGDLS, CDR2 YYNGEE, per germline. Trimming stripped 0 bases from V and 2 bases from J, with 7 bases between. This CDR3 has 14 amino acids. The CDR3 DNA reads as TGTGCCAGCAGCGTAGCGGGAGACACAGATACGCAGTATTTT. As protein: CASSVAGDTDTQYF.

The chain carries TRBV12-5 and TRBJ1-5; D might be TRBD1 (5 bases). From germline, CDR1 is LGHNT and CDR2 FRNRAP. The CDR3 length is 18 residues. V gave up 2 bases and J gave up 3 bases, with 20 bases separating them. The CDR3 loop is CASGLKGSLGADNQPQHF. In DNA form, the CDR3 reads TGTGCTAGTGGTTTGAAGGGCAGTCTAGGGGCGGACAATCAGCCCCAGCATTTT.

The chain joins TRBV29-1 to TRBJ2-1; D gene ambiguous. The V end lost 6 bases, the J end lost 0 bases, and 9 bases lay between the germline ends. This CDR3 region has 13 residues. Germline-derived CDR1 and CDR2 are SQVTM and ANQGSEA. The CDR3 sequence: CSVGSDSYNEQFF. CDR3 bases: TGCAGCGTCGGCTCCGACTCCTACAATGAGCAGTTCTTC.

The chain links TRBV7-9 to TRBJ1-2, with TRBD1 matching 7 bases. J lost 2 bases, V lost 4 bases, and 13 bases had no gene match. The CDR3 has 17 residues. The germline gives CDR1 SEHNR, CDR2 FQNEAQ (reference sequence). The CDR3 coding sequence is TGTGCCAGCAGCTCAACGGGACAGCCCGCTGAGAACTATGGCTACACCTTC. Translating gives CASSSTGQPAENYGYTF.

The rearrangement uses TRBV7-2 and TRBJ2-7; TRBD1 matches at 8 bases. Per germline, CDR1 SGHTA and CDR2 FQGNSA. The CDR3 is 12 residues long. Trimming at V came to 6 bases and at J to 7 bases, leaving 5 bases not matched to a gene. The CDR3 DNA follows: TGTGCCAGCAGGGGACAGGCACAAGAGCAGTACTTC. This gives the protein CASRGQAQEQYF. The full variable domain, completed using reference TRBV7-2 and TRBJ2-7, is GAGVSQSPSNKVTEKGKDVELRCDPISGHTALYWYRQSLGQGLEFLIYFQGNSAPDKSGLPSDRFSAERTGGSVSTLTIQRTQQEDSAVYLCASRGQAQEQYFGPGTRLTVT.

Points on this clone: Other DNA sequences from this sample encode an identical CDR3 as well. V usage is TRBV4-1 and J usage is TRBJ2-7, with a tentative D call TRBD1 (5 bases). Germline values: CDR1 MGHRA, CDR2 YSYEKL. This CDR3 is built from 13 residues. V was shortened by 3 bases and J by 0 bases, with 6 bases between the two germline ends. CDR3 sequence (DNA): TGCGCCAGCAGCCAGACAGTCTCCTACGAGCAGTACTTC. This translates into CASSQTVSYEQYF.